A selection of T cell receptor beta chains follows, all from one sample in a study of radiotherapy plus CTLA-4 blockade in lung cancer. Assay: immunoSEQ multiplex PCR; the TCRdb copy retains only in-frame clones and omits some. The sample shows around 80,000 clones, 60% to 85% of them seen only once. The specimen comprised peripheral blood, sampled from a patient treated with radiotherapy plus ipilimumab. The receptors were gathered from a human donor with non-small cell lung cancer whose response to radiotherapy plus ipilimumab could not be evaluated. Some clones in this sample may be carry-over from other donors' samples. The CDR3 runs from the conserved cysteine through the conserved F or W. D genes are given only for firm matches. Size values are once, few and many counts, or a class for expanded clones, and some rows have none.

clone_size | j_call | d_call | v_call | cdr3_nt | cdr3_aa
- | TRBJ2-7 | TRBD2 | TRBV5-1 | TGCGCCAGCAGCTTGATAGCGGGGGGACCGTCCTACGAGCAGTACTTC | CASSLIAGGPSYEQYF
few | TRBJ1-1 | - | TRBV6-6 | TGTGCCAGCAGCAGGATTGAAGCTTTCTTT | CASSRIEAFF
- | TRBJ2-1 | - | TRBV6-6 | TGTGCCAGCAGTTACCCTCCCAGCTCCTACAATGAGCAGTTCTTC | CASSYPPSSYNEQFF
- | TRBJ2-3 | - | TRBV6-5 | TGTGCCAGCAGTTACGGACAGCCAAATACGCAGTATTTT | CASSYGQPNTQYF
- | TRBJ2-7 | - | TRBV19 | TGTGCCAGTAGTATAGCCGGGGGATGGGCCTACGAGCAGTACTTC | CASSIAGGWAYEQYF
- | TRBJ2-3 | - | TRBV12-5 | TGTGCTAGTGGTTTTGGGGGCGATACGCAGTATTTT | CASGFGGDTQYF
- | TRBJ1-3 | - | TRBV15 | TGTGCCACCAGCACTAGATACCCTGGAAACACCATATATTTT | CATSTRYPGNTIYF
- | TRBJ1-2 | - | TRBV30 | TGTGCCTGGACCCACCCCAAACAGGAAATCTATGGCTACACCTTC | CAWTHPKQEIYGYTF
- | TRBJ2-7 | TRBD2 | TRBV7-9 | TGTGCCAGCAGCTTATTAACCGGCCAGCGGGGGGGAAATTCCTACGAGCAGTACTTC | CASSLLTGQRGGNSYEQYF
- | TRBJ2-1 | - | TRBV9 | TGTGCCAGCAGCGTACCCCCGCGGGACGAGCAGTTCTTC | CASSVPPRDEQFF
once | TRBJ1-2 | TRBD1 | TRBV6-6 | TGTGCCAGCAGCCGCTTCCAACAGGGGGCATCGGAAGGCTACACCTTC | CASSRFQQGASEGYTF
- | TRBJ1-5 | - | TRBV28 | TGTGCCAGCAGCCCAACAGGGAAGGGAGATCAGCCCCAGCATTTT | CASSPTGKGDQPQHF
- | TRBJ2-7 | - | TRBV7-9 | TGTGCCAGCAGCGACGACTGGTCCTACGAGCAGTACTTC | CASSDDWSYEQYF
once | TRBJ1-1 | - | TRBV5-4 | TGTGCCAGCAGCGTTACAGGGAACACTGAAGCTTTCTTT | CASSVTGNTEAFF
- | TRBJ1-2 | - | TRBV4-2 | TGTGCCAGCAGCCGAGGGGGGGGTACTAACTATGGCTACACCTTC | CASSRGGGTNYGYTF
- | TRBJ2-5 | - | TRBV7-3 | TGTGCCAGCAGCTTGGGGGCTACCGAGACCCAGTACTTC | CASSLGATETQYF
- | TRBJ1-1 | - | TRBV6-6 | TGTGCCAGCAGTTACTCGGGCCCTCCTGTTAGAACTGAAGCTTTCTTT | CASSYSGPPVRTEAFF
- | TRBJ2-6 | - | TRBV9 | TGTGCCAGCAGCCCCTGGGCGAATCCCGGCGTCCTGACTTTC | CASSPWANPGVLTF
- | TRBJ2-1 | TRBD1 | TRBV6-6 | TGTGCCAGCAGCCTAGGGGGCACCGCCTACAATGAGCAGTTCTTC | CASSLGGTAYNEQFF
- | TRBJ2-1 | - | TRBV28 | TGTGCCAGCAGCCCAAGCGGGTACTCCTACAATGAGCAGTTCTTC | CASSPSGYSYNEQFF
- | TRBJ2-5 | TRBD2 | TRBV5-1 | TGCGCCAGCAGCTTGTATCCGGGGCGGGAGGAGCAGTACTTC | CASSLYPGREEQYF
- | TRBJ2-7 | - | TRBV4-1 | TGCGCCAGCAGCCAAGACGCCGGGGGGCACCTGGACGAGCAGTACTTC | CASSQDAGGHLDEQYF
- | TRBJ1-2 | TRBD1 | TRBV7-3 | TGTGCCAGCAGTTCAGAGATCGGACAGGGAGGTGGCTACACCTTC | CASSSEIGQGGGYTF
- | TRBJ2-3 | TRBD2 | TRBV9 | TGTGCCAGCAGCGAAGTAGCGGGGGGGCGCACAGATACGCAGTATTTT | CASSEVAGGRTDTQYF
- | TRBJ1-6 | TRBD1 | TRBV7-2 | TGTGCCAGCAGCCCCCAAGACAGGGGGGGAAGAAATTCACCCCTCCACTTT | CASSPQDRGGRNSPLHF
- | TRBJ1-2 | TRBD1 | TRBV6-1 | TGTGCCAGCAGTGGACAGGGGGCCGGGTATGGCTACACCTTC | CASSGQGAGYGYTF
few | TRBJ2-1 | TRBD2 | TRBV2 | TGTGCCAGCAGTGAGGGGGGGTTTAATGTCAATGAGCAGTTCTTC | CASSEGGFNVNEQFF
- | TRBJ1-5 | - | TRBV28 | TGTGCCAGCAGTTTCCTCGGAGGCATGTGGGGTCAGCCCCAGCATTTT | CASSFLGGMWGQPQHF
- | TRBJ2-5 | TRBD1 | TRBV7-6 | TGTGCCAGCAGCTACGGGACAGGCCAACCCGGCCAAGAGACCCAGTACTTC | CASSYGTGQPGQETQYF
- | TRBJ1-3 | TRBD1 | TRBV6-5 | TGTGCCAGCAGTTACTCGGACAGGGGGCTGAACACCATATATTTT | CASSYSDRGLNTIYF
- | TRBJ1-1 | TRBD1 | TRBV29-1 | TGCAGCGTTCGACAGGGGGGAGACACTGAAGCTTTCTTT | CSVRQGGDTEAFF
- | TRBJ2-3 | TRBD2 | TRBV7-2 | TGTGCCAACGGCGGGGGGCTCTCAGATACGCAGTATTTT | CANGGGLSDTQYF
- | TRBJ1-5 | TRBD1 | TRBV5-1 | TGCGCCAGCAGCCCCGGGACAGGGACAAATCAGCCCCAGCATTTT | CASSPGTGTNQPQHF
- | TRBJ1-1 | - | TRBV6-5 | TGTGCCAGCAGTTACTGGCCCTCGGAGCTGGAAGCTTTCTTT | CASSYWPSELEAFF
- | TRBJ2-1 | - | TRBV7-2 | TGTGCCAGCAGCCTTTATAGCTCCTACAATGAGCAGTTCTTC | CASSLYSSYNEQFF
- | TRBJ1-2 | - | TRBV10-3 | TGTGCCATCAGTGAGTATGACTACGATGGCTACACCTTC | CAISEYDYDGYTF
few | TRBJ1-2 | - | TRBV7-2 | TGTGCCAGCAGCTTAGCCTGGCGGGTGGCGGATGGCTACACCTTC | CASSLAWRVADGYTF
- | TRBJ2-4 | TRBD1 | TRBV4-2 | TGTGCCAGCAGCCAAGCGGCTTTCGGGGCAGGGGGAAACATTCAGTACTTC | CASSQAAFGAGGNIQYF
once | TRBJ1-1 | - | TRBV5-4 | TGTGCCAGCACCTTGGGTTCAGGGGTAAATACTGAAGCTTTCTTT | CASTLGSGVNTEAFF
- | TRBJ2-5 | - | TRBV5-6 | TGTGCCAGCAGCTTGGAGGCAGCGGAGACCCAGTACTTC | CASSLEAAETQYF
once | TRBJ1-6 | - | TRBV6-5 | TGTGCCAGCAACAGGGATAATTCACCCCTCCACTTT | CASNRDNSPLHF
few | TRBJ2-4 | - | TRBV11-2 | TGTGCCAGCAGCTTGGCTGGAAACATTCAGTACTTC | CASSLAGNIQYF
- | TRBJ1-2 | - | TRBV28 | TGTGCCAGCAGGCTACAGGGTAAAGATGGCTACACCTTC | CASRLQGKDGYTF
- | TRBJ1-2 | - | TRBV6-5 | TGTGCCAGCAGTTACCGACAAGATTCCTACTATGGCTACACCTTC | CASSYRQDSYYGYTF
- | TRBJ2-7 | - | TRBV14 | TGTGCCAGCAGCCAAGCATTGGGGGCGTTAGGCGAGCAGTACTTC | CASSQALGALGEQYF
- | TRBJ2-7 | TRBD1 | TRBV27 | TGTGCCAGCAGTTCTGCAGGGGGCGTCTACGAGCAGTACTTC | CASSSAGGVYEQYF
once | TRBJ2-3 | - | TRBV7-3 | TGTGCCAGCAGCTTAGTCCAGGGCGACACAGATACGCAGTATTTT | CASSLVQGDTDTQYF
- | TRBJ2-3 | - | TRBV7-3 | TGTGCCAGCAGCACTTCTCGGGGTGGGGGCACAGATACGCAGTATTTT | CASSTSRGGGTDTQYF
- | TRBJ2-5 | - | TRBV28 | TGTGCCAGCAGTTTAAACCGGGAGGGGGCAGAGACCCAGTACTTC | CASSLNREGAETQYF
- | TRBJ2-1 | - | TRBV6-6 | TGTGCCAGCAGGGGCCATCACAATGAGCAGTTCTTC | CASRGHHNEQFF
- | TRBJ2-1 | TRBD1 | TRBV11-1 | TGTGCCAGCAGCTTAGGGGGACAGGGGACTGAGCAGTTCTTC | CASSLGGQGTEQFF
- | TRBJ2-7 | - | TRBV4-1 | TGCGCCAGCAGCCAAGCCAGGGCCCGCTCCTACGAGCAGTACTTC | CASSQARARSYEQYF
- | TRBJ2-5 | - | TRBV5-1 | TGCGCCAGCAGCCGTCTGGATCTAATCGGGGGGCGCGTAGAGACCCAGTACTTC | CASSRLDLIGGRVETQYF
- | TRBJ1-6 | - | TRBV6-1 | TGTGCCAGCAAGGCGGAAATCAATTCACCCCTCCACTTT | CASKAEINSPLHF
- | TRBJ1-6 | TRBD1 | TRBV2 | TGTGCCAGCAGCGAGAGGACAGGGAGATCACCCCTCCACTTT | CASSERTGRSPLHF